Below are 21 T cell receptor beta chains sequenced from a single sample in a study of blood T cell repertoires in COVID-19. The assay was immunoSEQ multiplex PCR, and TCRdb's table has in-frame clones only and misses some. Of approximately 140,000 clones listed, about 90% were seen once; the top ten hold 3.5% to 4.5%. The sample consisted of PBMCs or T cells enriched from blood (not recorded which). These receptors were taken from a woman in her 40s who had been exposed to COVID-19.

This clone has a single count. The chain has TRBV6-5 and TRBJ1-2; D gene uncertain. Between the trimmed V and J ends, which lost 5 bases and 5 bases, there was a span of 15 bases. Germline CDR1 reads MNHEY; CDR2 reads SVGAGI. The CDR3 sequence is 14 residues long. CDR3 nucleotides: TGTGCCAGCAGTCCTCGGACTAGCTTTTATGGCTACACCTTC. Protein sequence: CASSPRTSFYGYTF.

The chain links TRBV5-1 to TRBJ1-2, with 8 bases fitting TRBD1. V lost 0 bases to trimming and J lost 6 bases; unmatched junction nucleotides: 10. The germline CDR1 and CDR2 sequences are SGHRS and YFSETQ. The CDR3 loop spans 16 amino acids. The CDR3 protein is CASSLETGGSLHGYTF. CDR3 bases: TGCGCCAGCAGCTTGGAAACAGGGGGATCTTTGCATGGCTACACCTTC.

This chain joins TRBV19 and TRBJ1-5; 9 bases align to TRBD1. V lost 7 bases and J lost 7; bases outside the gene matches: 5. This CDR3 is 13 amino acids long. Germline V lookup: CDR1 LNHDA, CDR2 SQIVND (reference sequence). CDR3 sequence (DNA): TGTGCCAGTATGGGACAGGGAGACCAGCCCCAGCATTTT. Translating gives CASMGQGDQPQHF.

CDR3 sequence reads: CASSIASESTDTQYF. The CDR3 nucleotides read TGTGCCAGTAGTATCGCTAGCGAGAGCACAGATACGCAGTATTTT. The chain carries TRBV19 and TRBJ2-3, with D tentatively TRBD2 (6 bases). The CDR3 sequence is 15 residues long. Germline V gene data show CDR1 as LNHDA and CDR2 as SQIVND (reference sequence). Trimming left V 3 bases short and J 0 bases short, with 10 bases between.

This clone occurred once. The gene calls are TRBV11-2 and TRBJ1-2, with TRBD1 as a possible D gene (5 bases). V was pared by 4 bases and J by 8 bases, with 14 bases between. The CDR3 covers 13 residues. Germline V lookup: CDR1 SGHAT, CDR2 FQNNGV. In DNA form, the CDR3 reads TGTGCCAGCAGCTCCCCCGGCGGGGACGGCTACACCTTC. Residues: CASSSPGGDGYTF. Full variable domain (outside the CDR3, taken from reference TRBV11-2 and TRBJ1-2): EAGVAQSPRYKIIEKRQSVAFWCNPISGHATLYWYQQILGQGPKLLIQFQNNGVVDDSQLPKDRFSAERLKGVDSTLKIQPAKLEDSAVYLCASSSPGGDGYTFGSGTRLTVV.

The chain joins TRBV7-2 to TRBJ2-2; unclear D gene. This CDR3 has 15 residues. The V gene's germline CDR1 is SGHTA and CDR2 FQGNSA. V lost 3 bases and J 4 bases, leaving 12 bases between the germline ends. CDR3: CASSFTNTPTGELFF. CDR3 DNA sequence: TGTGCCAGCAGCTTCACGAACACCCCCACCGGGGAGCTGTTTTTT.

The rearrangement links TRBV25-1 to TRBJ1-4; D is unclear. The CDR3 extends over 14 amino acids. Per germline, CDR1 MGHDK and CDR2 SYGVNS. Trimming stripped 3 bases from V and 8 bases from J, with 13 bases between. DNA for the CDR3: TGTGCCAGCAGTGAGATACATGGCCAGGAAAAACTGTTTTTT. As protein: CASSEIHGQEKLFF.

The DNA of the CDR3 is TGTGCCAGCAGTGACAGGCCCTCAGTCTATAATTCACCCCTCCACTTT. Encoded protein: CASSDRPSVYNSPLHF. The J gene is TRBJ1-6, the V gene TRBV27, with a possible D match to TRBD1 (6 bases). V was pared by 5 bases and J by 3 bases, with 14 bases between. Germline values: CDR1 MNHEY, CDR2 SMNVEV (reference sequence). The length of the CDR3 is 16 residues.

The rearrangement links TRBV25-1 to TRBJ1-4; 11 bases agree with TRBD1. The V segment lost 4 bases and the J segment 7 bases; nucleotides outside the gene matches: 5. CDR1 is MGHDK and CDR2 is SYGVNS in the germline V gene. The CDR3 consists of 15 residues. CDR3 sequence (DNA): TGTGCCAGCAGTGGCGCCGGGACAGGGGGTGAAAAACTGTTTTTT. This sequence encodes CASSGAGTGGEKLFF.

This chain links TRBV2 with TRBJ2-2; the D gene is possibly TRBD2 (7 bases). Trimming took off 7 bases at V and 6 bases at J, with 18 bases between the two ends. Germline lookup yields CDR1 SNHLY and CDR2 FYNNEI. This CDR3 comprises 15 residues. Here the CDR3 reads CASTPRGGRAGELFF. Written as DNA, the CDR3 is TGTGCCAGCACTCCTAGGGGGGGGCGGGCCGGGGAGCTGTTTTTT.

This clone appeared once. J is TRBJ2-5 and V is TRBV5-1; TRBD2 matches 7 bases. V was pared by 1 base and J by 5 bases, with 8 bases of the junction left unmatched. The CDR3 runs to 15 residues. CDR1 SGHRS and CDR2 YFSETQ come from the germline V gene. The CDR3 coding sequence is TGCGCCAGCAGCTTGAGGTCGGGGGGTCGGGAGACCCAGTACTTC. Residues: CASSLRSGGRETQYF.

The genes are TRBV5-5 and TRBJ1-3; D might be TRBD1 (6 bases). Trimming took off 4 bases at V and 0 bases at J, with 14 bases between the two ends. The CDR3 spans 16 residues. Germline loops: CDR1 SGHKS, CDR2 YYEKEE (reference sequence). The CDR3 bases are TGTGCCAGCAGCCCTTCACAGGGCTACTCTGGAAACACCATATATTTT. It is translated as CASSPSQGYSGNTIYF.

The rearrangement joins TRBV10-3 to TRBJ2-5; TRBD2 agrees at 9 bases. The CDR3 totals 16 residues. The ends lost 3 bases at V and 2 bases at J; junction bases unmatched: 7. Germline CDR1 ENHRY, CDR2 SYGVKD. The CDR3 sequence: CAISDLVAGDQETQYF. For the CDR3, the DNA is TGTGCCATCAGTGATTTGGTAGCGGGAGATCAAGAGACCCAGTACTTC.

The chain links TRBV9 to TRBJ2-7; 8 bases are a match to TRBD2. CDR1 is SGDLS, CDR2 YYNGEE, per germline. J lost 2 bases, V lost 2 bases, and 3 bases had no gene match. The CDR3 loop spans 14 amino acids. CDR3 protein: CASSVDGRAYEQYF. CDR3 sequence (DNA): TGTGCCAGCAGCGTCGACGGGAGGGCCTACGAGCAGTACTTC.

This chain connects TRBV7-2 to TRBJ1-5; D ambiguous. The germline CDR1 and CDR2 sequences are SGHTA and FQGNSA. There are 15 residues in the CDR3. The ends were cut back, 5 bases at V and 4 bases at J, with 15 bases in the middle. The CDR3: CASSLLGGRNQPQHF. The CDR3 DNA is TGTGCCAGCAGCCTTCTTGGAGGGAGAAATCAGCCCCAGCATTTT.

The chain joins TRBV3-1 (or the pseudogene TRBV3-2) to TRBJ1-1; D perhaps matches TRBD1 (6 bases). V lost 0 bases and J lost 10, with 9 bases in between. CDR1 is LGHDT and CDR2 is YNNKEL in the germline V gene (reference sequence). The CDR3 length is 12 residues. The CDR3 DNA sequence: TGTGCCAGCAGCCAAGAACAGGGACGAGCTTTCTTT. The encoded protein is CASSQEQGRAFF.

The chain has TRBV10-1 and TRBJ1-2; D gene unclear. V was pared by 3 bases and J by 1 base, with 21 bases between. Germline assignment: CDR1 WNHNN and CDR2 SYGVQD (reference sequence). This CDR3 spans 18 amino acids. This CDR3 reads CASSDVYIAFSGNYGYTF. The CDR3 DNA reads TGCGCCAGCAGTGATGTTTATATCGCATTCTCGGGTAACTATGGCTACACCTTC.

Here the CDR3 reads CASSLSQGAGELFF. DNA of the CDR3: TGTGCCAGCAGCTTATCCCAGGGGGCCGGGGAGCTGTTTTTT. The chain links TRBV13 to TRBJ2-2; 7 bases match TRBD1. The CDR3 is 14 amino acids. Trimming took 2 bases from V and 6 from J; bases not matched to a gene: 3. The germline V gene encodes CDR1 PRHDT and CDR2 FYEKMQ (reference sequence).

This chain uses TRBV10-3 with TRBJ1-5, with D perhaps matching TRBD1 (5 bases). The CDR3 length is 15 residues. Trimming removed 0 bases from V and 7 bases from J, with 13 bases in between. The germline gives CDR1 ENHRY, CDR2 SYGVKD. The DNA of the CDR3 is TGTGCCATCAGTGAGTCCCGGGGGGGGGAACAGCCCCAGCATTTT. Protein: CAISESRGGEQPQHF.

CDR3 nucleotides: TGTGCCAGCAGTTTGGCGGGACAGGGAAACAATGAGCAGTTCTTC. This codes for CASSLAGQGNNEQFF. V is TRBV6-5 and J is TRBJ2-1; 9 nucleotides agree with TRBD1. The germline gives CDR1 MNHEY, CDR2 SVGAGI. After removal of 4 bases from V and 5 bases from J, the junction contained 6 bases not matched to a gene. The CDR3 spans 15 residues.

This clone showed up just a few times. This chain joins TRBV28 and TRBJ2-7, with D maybe TRBD1 (7 bases). Trimming removed 6 bases from V and 7 bases from J, with 19 bases in between. CDR1 and CDR2 from the germline V gene are MDHEN and SYDVKM. The CDR3 runs to 14 residues. CDR3 protein: CASSPRRGLGEQYF. Written as DNA, the CDR3 is TGTGCCAGCAGCCCTCGGAGGGGGCTTGGAGAGCAGTACTTC. Looking up the rest from reference TRBV28 and TRBJ2-7 gives the full variable domain: DVKVTQSSRYLVKRTGEKVFLECVQDMDHENMFWYRQDPGLGLRLIYFSYDVKMKEKGDIPEGYSVSREKKERFSLILESASTNQTSMYLCASSPRRGLGEQYFGPGTRLTVT.